A single sample is the source of the 2 T cell receptor beta chains below, sequenced in a study of blood T cell repertoires in COVID-19 (dated by TCRdb to 2018 to 2021). The library was generated by the immunoSEQ multiplex PCR assay. This immuneACCESS table, as held by TCRdb, lists in-frame sequences with V and J called but not all clones. Of the missing ones, under half trace to an unresolved V gene in checked studies; the others have no known cause. This sample lists 75,000 to 90,000 clones; around four fifths were detected once. About a sixth of the sample comes from the top ten. Sequencing was done on a sample of peripheral blood. These receptors all come from a man older than 75 with active or convalescent COVID-19.

The rearrangement joins TRBV5-1 to TRBJ1-5; D is uncertain. The CDR3 is made up of 13 amino acids. Per germline, CDR1 SGHRS and CDR2 YFSETQ. V lost 5 bases and J 4 bases, leaving 10 bases between the germline ends. The CDR3 nucleotides read TGCGCCAGCAGTACCGACGGGAATCAGCCCCAGCATTTT. Its protein is CASSTDGNQPQHF.

This chain joins TRBV5-6 and TRBJ1-1, with a possible D match to TRBD1 (5 bases). Germline assignment: CDR1 SGHDT and CDR2 YYEEEE. The CDR3 has 14 amino acids. Trimming took 2 bases from V and 2 from J, leaving 10 bases between them. CDR3 nucleotide sequence: TGTGCCAGCAGCTTTAACAGGTTAAACACTGAAGCTTTCTTT. As protein: CASSFNRLNTEAFF. The variable domain in full, completed from reference TRBV5-6 and TRBJ1-1, reads DAGVTQSPTHLIKTRGQQVTLRCSPKSGHDTVSWYQQALGQGPQFIFQYYEEEERQRGNFPDRFSGHQFPNYSSELNVNALLLGDSALYLCASSFNRLNTEAFFGQGTRLTVV.